One sample yielded the 26 T cell receptor beta chains listed below, sequenced in a study of T cell repertoires in cytomegalovirus infection. Each CDR3 protein is one row after TCRdb ran MiXCR on the reads. The sample lists around 740,000 distinct CDR3 sequences; approximately 34% were seen once. The sample was PBMCs. These receptors all stem from a human donor in good health (CMV status not recorded). Some clones in this sample may be carry-over from other donors' samples.

This clonotype was seen at least ten times. This chain connects TRBV28 to TRBJ1-2; 12 nucleotides line up with TRBD1. From germline, CDR1 is MDHEN and CDR2 SYDVKM. The CDR3 contains 14 residues. CDR3 loop: CASGQGARRDGYTF. CDR3 sequence (DNA): TGTGCGTCGGGACAGGGGGCGCGGAGGGACGGCTACACCTTC.

This rearrangement joins TRBV7-8 to TRBJ1-2; D is undetermined. The CDR3 has 12 amino acids. The germline V gene has CDR1 SGHVS and CDR2 FQNEAQ. V lost 3 bases to trimming and J lost 8 bases, with 10 bases between them. CDR3 protein: CASSLEGSGYTF. The CDR3 DNA reads TGTGCCAGCAGCTTGGAGGGTAGCGGCTACACCTTC.

This clonotype has only a few counts. The chain combines TRBV7-3 with TRBJ2-2; D remains ambiguous. This CDR3 comprises 13 residues. Trimming cost V 0 bases and J 6 bases, with 5 bases left between them. CDR1 and CDR2 (germline): SGHTA, FQGTGA. The CDR3 here is CASSLTGSGELFF. The CDR3 nucleotides read TGTGCCAGCAGCTTAACGGGATCCGGGGAGCTGTTTTTT.

This clonotype was observed a few times. The chain combines TRBV10-3 with TRBJ2-6; D not resolved. CDR3 size: 15 residues. Germline V gene data show CDR1 as ENHRY and CDR2 as SYGVKD. V lost 0 bases, J lost 2 bases, and 5 bases lay in between. The CDR3 sequence is CAISESNPGANVLTF. CDR3 nucleotide sequence: TGTGCCATCAGTGAGTCGAATCCTGGGGCCAACGTCCTGACTTTC.

In this sample, this clonotype turned up a few times. The rearrangement links TRBV19 to TRBJ2-1; 7 bases line up with TRBD1. The ends lost 6 bases at V and 1 base at J; junction bases unmatched: 6. The CDR3 has 15 amino acids. CDR1 LNHDA and CDR2 SQIVND come from the germline V gene (reference sequence). Here the CDR3 reads CASSGTALSYNEQFF. The CDR3, as DNA: TGTGCCAGTAGCGGGACAGCCTTATCCTACAATGAGCAGTTCTTC.

This clonotype has a single count. The chain carries TRBV27 and TRBJ2-3; D may be TRBD1 or TRBD2 (6 bases each). This CDR3 contains 13 residues. From germline, CDR1 is MNHEY and CDR2 SMNVEV (reference sequence). V was cut by 10 bases and J by 5 bases, with 16 bases left in between. CDR3 residues: CAISRGVGDTQYF. DNA of the CDR3: TGTGCCATCTCAAGGGGGGTAGGAGATACGCAGTATTTT.

The chain has TRBV12-3 or TRBV12-4 and TRBJ2-1; 10 bases are a match to TRBD1. CDR3 size: 14 residues. V lost 3 bases to trimming and J lost 10 bases; unmatched junction nucleotides: 6. The DNA for the CDR3 is TGTGCCAGCAGTTTGACAGGGGGCCCAGGAGAGCAGTTCTTC. Protein sequence: CASSLTGGPGEQFF.

The chain uses TRBV20-1 and TRBJ2-5; D gene ambiguous. The CDR3 loop spans 11 amino acids. The germline V and J ends were trimmed by 3 bases and 5 bases, with 7 bases remaining between them. Germline loops: CDR1 DFQATT, CDR2 SNEGSKA (reference sequence). The CDR3 bases are TGCAGTGCTAGGGAGAGGGAGACCCAGTACTTC. Translated, it gives CSARERETQYF.

A remark on this clonotype: A read error may explain this, as a much larger clone is one base away. The V call is TRBV7-6, the J call TRBJ1-1; possibly TRBD1 for D (6 bases). This CDR3 contains 15 residues. Looked up from germline, CDR1 is SGHVS and CDR2 is FNYEAQ. CDR3 in DNA: TGTGCCAGCAGCGCCCCCTTGGACAGTAACACTGAAGCTTTGTTT. Amino acid sequence: CASSAPLDSNTEALF.

J is TRBJ1-5 and V is TRBV2, with D hard to call. The germline gives CDR1 SNHLY, CDR2 FYNNEI. Trimming shortened V by 0 bases and J by 9 bases, and 12 bases separated the two germline ends. CDR3 length: 14 amino acids. The CDR3 bases are TGTGCCAGCAGTGAAGCGGAGCCCCTACGGCCCCAGCATTTT. Its protein is CASSEAEPLRPQHF.

This clonotype came up a few times. The gene calls are TRBV6-6 and TRBJ2-2; 14 bases align to TRBD2. This CDR3 is 17 amino acids long. V was pared by 6 bases and J by 4 bases, with 7 bases of the junction left unmatched. Germline CDR1 and CDR2: MNHNY and SVGAGI (reference sequence). The chain's CDR3 is CASSPTSGGVGTGELFF. In DNA, the CDR3 is TGTGCCAGCAGCCCGACTAGCGGGGGGGTTGGCACCGGGGAGCTGTTTTTT.

This clonotype was counted ten times or more. The chain employs TRBV7-9 and TRBJ2-1; unclear D gene. Per the germline V gene, CDR1 is SEHNR and CDR2 is FQNEAQ (reference sequence). The V end was cut by 5 bases, the J end by 5 bases, with 16 bases between. The CDR3 loop spans 15 amino acids. Written as DNA, the CDR3 is TGTGCCAGCAGCCCGCTAAGAACTCAGAACAATGAGCAGTTCTTC. Residues: CASSPLRTQNNEQFF. The complete variable domain, with remaining parts taken from reference TRBV7-9 and TRBJ2-1, reads DTGVSQNPRHKITKRGQNVTFRCDPISEHNRLYWYRQTLGQGPEFLTYFQNEAQLEKSRLLSDRFSAERPKGSFSTLEIQRTEQGDSAMYLCASSPLRTQNNEQFFGPGTRLTVL.

This clonotype was observed a handful of times. V usage is TRBV28 and J usage is TRBJ1-1; a possible D gene is TRBD1 (5 bases). Germline V gives CDR1 MDHEN, CDR2 SYDVKM. The CDR3 totals 15 residues. V gave up 8 bases and J gave up 5 bases, with 21 bases separating them. CDR3 region: CASLTPIRGRTEAFF. The CDR3 DNA follows: TGTGCCAGCCTAACCCCAATCCGGGGGAGAACTGAAGCTTTCTTT.

The V gene is TRBV5-1, the J gene TRBJ1-2; no clear D. The CDR3 is made up of 16 amino acids. Germline lookup yields CDR1 SGHRS and CDR2 YFSETQ. Between the trimmed V and J ends, which lost 0 bases and 0 bases, there was a span of 12 bases. CDR3 sequence: CASSLEGPSANYGYTF. The CDR3 region has the DNA TGCGCCAGCAGCTTGGAGGGCCCCTCAGCTAACTATGGCTACACCTTC. The entire variable domain, with the rest obtained from reference TRBV5-1 and TRBJ1-2, is as follows: KAGVTQTPRYLIKTRGQQVTLSCSPISGHRSVSWYQQTPGQGLQFLFEYFSETQRNKGNFPGRFSGRQFSNSRSEMNVSTLELGDSALYLCASSLEGPSANYGYTFGSGTRLTVV.

This clonotype was counted between two and nine times. The chain joins TRBV15 to TRBJ1-5, with D uncertain. The CDR3 is 17 residues long. Germline V lookup: CDR1 LNHNV, CDR2 YYDKDF (reference sequence). Trimming removed 0 bases from V and 3 bases from J, with 15 bases in between. Written as DNA, the CDR3 is TGTGCCACCAGCAGAGATTTAGAGCAGGACGACAATCAGCCCCAGCATTTT. Encoded protein: CATSRDLEQDDNQPQHF.

Only a few counts were recorded for this clonotype. V usage is TRBV29-1 and J usage is TRBJ2-3; D gene uncertain. Germline assignment: CDR1 SQVTM and CDR2 ANQGSEA. Trimming removed 8 bases at V and 4 bases at J, with 10 bases between. There are 11 residues in the CDR3. The chain's CDR3 is CSTLKADTQYF. The CDR3 region has the DNA TGCAGCACCCTAAAAGCAGATACGCAGTATTTT.

This clonotype came up a few times. The chain employs TRBV18 and TRBJ2-7; 9 bases agree with TRBD1. After removal of 1 base from V and 6 bases from J, the junction contained 1 base not matched to a gene. The germline gives CDR1 KGHSH, CDR2 LQKENI. The CDR3 covers 13 residues. The CDR3 DNA sequence: TGTGCCAGCTCACCACAGGACAGGGGCGAGCAGTACTTC. Protein sequence: CASSPQDRGEQYF.

This clonotype was seen more than once but under ten times. This chain links TRBV6-6 with TRBJ1-5; maybe TRBD1 (6 bases). Trimming shortened V by 0 bases and J by 6 bases, and 15 bases separated the two germline ends. Germline-derived CDR1 and CDR2 are MNHNY and SVGAGI (reference sequence). The CDR3 spans 16 residues. The CDR3 DNA sequence: TGTGCCAGCAGTTACTCGCTTGGACAGTTTACTCAGCCCCAGCATTTT. Translating gives CASSYSLGQFTQPQHF.

This clonotype was counted only a few times. CDR3 nucleotide sequence: TGTGCCAGCAGTTTATTAGCAGGGGGCGGACAGCCCCAGCATTTT. Protein product: CASSLLAGGGQPQHF. This sequence joins TRBV28 and TRBJ1-5, with TRBD1 matching over 8 bases. J gave up 7 bases and V 1 base, and 6 bases lay outside the gene matches. The CDR3 totals 15 residues. Germline values: CDR1 MDHEN, CDR2 SYDVKM.

The table lists this clonotype with a few counts. The V gene is TRBV12-3 or TRBV12-4, the J gene TRBJ2-5; maybe TRBD2 (6 bases). Trimming shortened V by 5 bases and J by 1 base, and 11 bases separated the two germline ends. There are 14 residues in the CDR3. CDR3 coding DNA: TGTGCCAGCAGTCCGGACTATGCCCAAGAGACCCAGTACTTC. Translated, it gives CASSPDYAQETQYF.

The chain joins TRBV27 to TRBJ2-5; 10 nucleotides match TRBD2. The junction had 9 bases not matched to a gene; V was cut back by 1 base and J by 4 bases. Per germline, CDR1 MNHEY and CDR2 SMNVEV (reference sequence). The length of the CDR3 is 17 residues. The CDR3 protein is CASSLLSGGVPRETQYF. For the CDR3, the DNA is TGTGCCAGCAGTTTATTAAGCGGGGGGGTTCCCCGAGAGACCCAGTACTTC.

This chain uses TRBV9 with TRBJ1-1; 7 nucleotides align to TRBD1. CDR1 and CDR2 (germline): SGDLS, YYNGEE. This CDR3 region has 15 residues. With V trimmed by 4 bases and J by 0 bases, 6 bases remained unmatched. The CDR3 DNA is TGTGCCAGCAGCTCCAGGGGGACCCTGAACACTGAAGCTTTCTTT. Translation: CASSSRGTLNTEAFF. The complete variable domain, with remaining parts taken from reference TRBV9 and TRBJ1-1, reads DSGVTQTPKHLITATGQRVTLRCSPRSGDLSVYWYQQSLDQGLQFLIQYYNGEERAKGNILERFSAQQFPDLHSELNLSSLELGDSALYFCASSSRGTLNTEAFFGQGTRLTVV.

The CDR3 loop reads CASSPDRGTQYF. The CDR3 DNA reads TGTGCCAGCAGCCCGGACAGGGGTACGCAGTATTTT. This chain connects TRBV7-2 to TRBJ2-3, with 9 bases matching TRBD1. The CDR3 sequence is 12 residues long. V gave up 5 bases and J gave up 8 bases; unmatched junction bases: 2. Germline loops: CDR1 SGHTA, CDR2 FQGNSA.

This clonotype turned up a few times. The chain joins TRBV24-1 to TRBJ1-5, with D possibly matching TRBD1 (5 bases). V was pared by 4 bases and J by 3 bases, with 12 bases between. The length of the CDR3 is 15 residues. Germline V CDR1 and CDR2: KGHDR, SFDVKD. The CDR3 DNA reads TGTGCCACCAGTGACTCGGGGGTGAACAATCAGCCCCAGCATTTT. Its protein product is CATSDSGVNNQPQHF.

There are a few counts of this clonotype. The V and J genes are TRBV27 and TRBJ2-7; 8 nucleotides line up with TRBD1. Germline V CDR1 and CDR2: MNHEY, SMNVEV (reference sequence). V shed 5 bases, J shed 3 bases, and the junction held 3 bases outside the gene matches. This CDR3 comprises 13 residues. The CDR3 region has the DNA TGTGCCAGCAGTAGACAGGGGTACTACGAGCAGTACTTC. This sequence encodes CASSRQGYYEQYF.

The rearrangement uses TRBV28 and TRBJ2-7; 8 nucleotides align to TRBD1. Trimming at V came to 3 bases and at J to 5 bases, leaving 6 bases not matched to a gene. CDR3 length: 14 residues. CDR1 is MDHEN and CDR2 is SYDVKM in the germline V gene. CDR3 protein: CASSLTGQGDEQYF. As DNA, the CDR3 is TGTGCCAGCAGTTTGACCGGACAGGGTGACGAGCAGTACTTC.